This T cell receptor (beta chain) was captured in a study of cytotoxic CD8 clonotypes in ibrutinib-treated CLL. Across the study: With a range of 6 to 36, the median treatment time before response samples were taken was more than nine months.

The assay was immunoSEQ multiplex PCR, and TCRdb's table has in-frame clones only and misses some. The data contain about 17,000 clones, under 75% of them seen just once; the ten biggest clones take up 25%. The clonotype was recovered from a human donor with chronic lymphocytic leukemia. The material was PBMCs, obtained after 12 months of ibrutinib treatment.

The CDR3 reads CASSLALKNGGRDDQPQHF. CDR3 nucleotides: TGTGCCAGCAGCTTGGCCTTAAAAAACGGGGGCAGGGACGATCAGCCCCAGCATTTT. This chain joins TRBV5-6 and TRBJ1-5; maybe TRBD1 (6 bases). Germline assignment: CDR1 SGHDT and CDR2 YYEEEE. The CDR3 is 19 amino acids. V gave up 0 bases and J gave up 5 bases, with 24 bases separating them.